The 15 T cell receptor beta chains reported below all come from one sample, sequenced in a study of low-dose radiotherapy and immunotherapy resistance in tumors. Priming of first-strand cDNA relied on TRAV- and TRBV-specific primers (covering alpha and beta chains). Both a constant-region primer and a V-primer adapter served to amplify TCRs across about 20 PCR cycles. TCRdb processed the reads anew with MiXCR; each CDR3 protein has one entry. Among 35,000 to 50,000 distinct CDR3 sequences listed, roughly 28% were seen once. Time point defined: before trial treatment. The material sequenced was PBMCs, taken before treatment. The receptors were gathered from a male donor with gallbladder cancer.

V and J are TRBV4-2 and TRBJ2-1, with 9 bases fitting TRBD1. The CDR3 consists of 16 residues. V dropped 6 bases and J dropped 6; count of bases not matched to a gene: 12. Germline CDR1 is LGHNA and CDR2 is YNFKEQ. CDR3 sequence: CASSLLLTGGANEQFF. For the CDR3, the DNA is TGTGCCAGCAGTCTTCTTCTGACAGGGGGGGCCAATGAGCAGTTCTTC.

J is TRBJ2-7 and V is TRBV28; TRBD2 agrees at 9 bases. CDR3 length: 15 amino acids. V shed 8 bases, J shed 4 bases, and the junction held 12 bases outside the gene matches. Looked up from germline, CDR1 is MDHEN and CDR2 is SYDVKM. CDR3 bases: TGTGCCAGCTCAAGCGGGGGGTCGATGGTTTACGAGCAGTACTTC. Protein: CASSSGGSMVYEQYF.

In this sample, this clonotype turned up many times. V usage is TRBV6-1 and J usage is TRBJ2-1, with TRBD2 matching over 13 bases. V dropped 5 bases and J dropped 7; count of bases not matched to a gene: 11. CDR1 and CDR2 (germline): MNHNS, SASEGT. This CDR3 is 17 amino acids long. The CDR3 DNA follows: TGTGCCAGCAGTTACCTAAAACTAGCGGGAGGGCGAAATGAGCAGTTCTTC. Amino acids: CASSYLKLAGGRNEQFF.

This clonotype came up many times. This chain connects TRBV30 to TRBJ2-3; TRBD2 matches at 7 bases. Trimming at V came to 4 bases and at J to 5 bases, leaving 6 bases not matched to a gene. CDR3 length: 13 amino acids. Germline V lookup: CDR1 GTSNPN, CDR2 SVGIG (reference sequence). The CDR3 spells CAWKAGVRDTQYF. CDR3 DNA sequence: TGTGCCTGGAAGGCGGGAGTCAGAGATACGCAGTATTTT.

This clonotype came up many times. The genes are TRBV5-1 and TRBJ2-7; the D is unclear. The CDR3 spans 14 residues. V lost 2 bases and J 5 bases, leaving 14 bases between the germline ends. Germline CDR1 SGHRS, CDR2 YFSETQ. CDR3 nucleotides: TGCGCCAGCAGCTTTGAGAATTTTCTTCACGAGCAGTACTTC. Encoded protein: CASSFENFLHEQYF.

By its share, this clonotype is medium-sized. This chain links TRBV28 with TRBJ2-1; TRBD2 matches at 8 bases. The germline V gene has CDR1 MDHEN and CDR2 SYDVKM. This CDR3 is built from 14 residues. With V trimmed by 6 bases and J by 8 bases, 9 bases remained unmatched. The CDR3 region is CASRAAGAGHEQFF. CDR3 nucleotides: TGTGCCAGCAGGGCAGCGGGAGCTGGGCATGAGCAGTTCTTC.

With respect to this clonotype: A far larger clone is a single base away, which makes a read error likely. This rearrangement joins TRBV27 to TRBJ2-7; 9 bases fit TRBD1. V shed 5 bases and J 7 bases; nucleotides not matched to a gene: 12. Germline V gene sequence: CDR1 MNHEY, CDR2 SMNVEV (reference sequence). This CDR3 has 15 amino acids. The CDR3 protein is CASSAGTGSYNEQYF. The CDR3 DNA follows: TGTGCCAGCAGTGCGGGGACAGGGTCCTACAATGAGCAGTACTTC.

This clonotype has ten or more counts. The chain combines TRBV12-3 or TRBV12-4 with TRBJ1-5, with D possibly matching TRBD1 (6 bases). Deletions cut 7 bases from V and 10 bases from J, with 17 bases between. The CDR3 totals 13 residues. CDR3 sequence: CASITGKATPQHF. The CDR3, as DNA: TGTGCCAGCATCACAGGGAAGGCGACACCCCAGCATTTT.

This clonotype was seen just once. This probably arose from a read error, given a far larger clone one base away. The V and J genes are TRBV27 and TRBJ2-2; a possible D gene is TRBD1 (5 bases). The CDR3 runs 16 residues. Germline V lookup: CDR1 MNHEY, CDR2 SMNVEV (reference sequence). The germline V and J ends were trimmed by 10 bases and 3 bases, with 21 bases remaining between them. CDR3 nucleotides: TGTGCCAACAGCGCTCAAAGGACAAGGGACACCGGGGAGCTGTTTTTT. Amino acids: CANSAQRTRDTGELFF.

In this sample, this clonotype turned up many times. The rearrangement uses TRBV11-2 and TRBJ2-2, with D tentatively TRBD2 (5 bases). Germline-derived CDR1 and CDR2 are SGHAT and FQNNGV. The V and J ends lost 5 bases and 4 bases respectively, with 17 bases between them. The CDR3 runs to 16 residues. The CDR3 coding sequence is TGTGCCAGCAGCCGAATTTCTGGAGGTAGCACCGGGGAGCTGTTTTTT. Encoded protein: CASSRISGGSTGELFF.

This clonotype was picked up a small number of times. The rearrangement links TRBV6-1 to TRBJ2-5, with 8 bases aligning to TRBD2. Per germline, CDR1 MNHNS and CDR2 SASEGT. The CDR3 extends over 15 amino acids. After removal of 4 bases from V and 3 bases from J, the junction contained 7 bases not matched to a gene. This CDR3 is CASSAVSGGKETQYF. CDR3 nucleotide sequence: TGTGCCAGCAGTGCAGTCAGCGGGGGAAAAGAGACCCAGTACTTC.

This clonotype has ten or more counts. The V call is TRBV20-1, the J call TRBJ2-5; D gene uncertain. Trimming left V 0 bases short and J 5 bases short, with 13 bases between. CDR1 DFQATT and CDR2 SNEGSKA come from the germline V gene (reference sequence). The CDR3 has 14 amino acids. The CDR3 region is CSARDPVRLETQYF. CDR3 sequence (DNA): TGCAGTGCTAGAGATCCCGTGAGATTGGAGACCCAGTACTTC.

The sample holds many counts of this clonotype. This chain uses TRBV4-2 with TRBJ1-5; D is unresolved. Germline V CDR1 and CDR2: LGHNA, YNFKEQ. This CDR3 spans 13 amino acids. V gave up 0 bases and J gave up 7 bases, with 7 bases separating them. The CDR3 sequence: CASSQDSWQPQHF. In nucleotides, the CDR3 is TGTGCCAGCAGCCAAGATTCATGGCAGCCCCAGCATTTT.

This clonotype was picked up many times. This sequence joins TRBV4-1 and TRBJ2-1; possibly TRBD2 for D (6 bases). The V gene's germline CDR1 is MGHRA and CDR2 YSYEKL. V was clipped by 0 bases and J by 10 bases, with 13 bases between them. This CDR3 has 14 residues. CDR3 sequence reads: CASSQDEVGLEQFF. CDR3 coding DNA: TGCGCCAGCAGCCAAGATGAGGTGGGACTGGAGCAGTTCTTC.

In the case of this clonotype: Since a far larger clone is one base different, this is likely a read error. This chain joins TRBV2 and TRBJ2-5, with D perhaps TRBD1 (5 bases). Germline CDR1 reads SNHLY; CDR2 reads FYNNEI. The CDR3 has 14 residues. Trimming shortened V by 8 bases and J by 4 bases, and 17 bases separated the two germline ends. Written as DNA, the CDR3 is TGTGCCAGCGGCTGGGCCACAGGAGCAGAGACCCAGTACTTC. The encoded protein is CASGWATGAETQYF.